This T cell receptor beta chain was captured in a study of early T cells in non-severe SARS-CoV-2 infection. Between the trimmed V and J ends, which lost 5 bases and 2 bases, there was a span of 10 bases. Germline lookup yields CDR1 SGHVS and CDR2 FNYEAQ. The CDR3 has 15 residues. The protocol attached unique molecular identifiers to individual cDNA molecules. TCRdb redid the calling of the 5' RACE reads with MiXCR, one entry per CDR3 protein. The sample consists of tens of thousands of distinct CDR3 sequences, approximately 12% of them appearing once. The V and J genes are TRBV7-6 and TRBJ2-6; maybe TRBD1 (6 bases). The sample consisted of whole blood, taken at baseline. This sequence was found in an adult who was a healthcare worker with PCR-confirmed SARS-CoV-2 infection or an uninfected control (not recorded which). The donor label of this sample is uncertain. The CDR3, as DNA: TGTGCCAGCAGCCTCGGACAGACTGGGGCCAACGTCCTGACTTTC. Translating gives CASSLGQTGANVLTF.